The 14 T cell receptor beta chains below come from one sample, sequenced in a study of T cell responses to AZD1222 COVID-19 vaccine (dated by TCRdb to the early 2020s). Library prep was done by the immunoSEQ multiplex PCR assay. TCRdb took this table from immuneACCESS and kept in-frame rearrangements with V and J called. Such tables lack part of the clones; where checked against another copy, unresolved V genes explain under half of the gap, and the rest is unexplained. A total of 80,000 to 90,000 clones appear in this sample, about nine tenths of them only once. The leading ten clones occupy under 4% of the sample. The time point label corresponds to: baseline before first vaccination. This material consisted of peripheral blood, taken on day 0 of AZD1222 vaccination. The receptors shown here come from an adult in good health.

The chain carries TRBV10-3 and TRBJ1-2, with 8 bases matching TRBD1. CDR3 length: 16 residues. Germline CDR1 reads ENHRY; CDR2 reads SYGVKD. Losses at the gene ends were 3 bases for V and 0 bases for J; bases not matched to a gene: 6. CDR3 coding DNA: TGTGCCATCAGTGATTGGAGGGACAGGACTAACTATGGCTACACCTTC. This sequence encodes CAISDWRDRTNYGYTF.

This rearrangement joins TRBV13 to TRBJ2-1; D gene unclear. Germline-derived CDR1 and CDR2 are PRHDT and FYEKMQ (reference sequence). The CDR3 covers 13 residues. Trimming left V 5 bases short and J 0 bases short, with 5 bases between. The DNA for the CDR3 is TGTGCCAGCAGCCCCCGCTCCTACAATGAGCAGTTCTTC. Its translation: CASSPRSYNEQFF.

In this sample, this clone turned up once. The rearrangement uses TRBV5-4 and TRBJ2-3; TRBD2 agrees at 12 bases. Trimming took 0 bases from V and 5 from J; bases not matched to a gene: 4. The V gene's germline CDR1 is SGHNT and CDR2 YYREEE (reference sequence). CDR3 length: 16 residues. The CDR3 region is CASSLASGGARDTQYF. As DNA, the CDR3 is TGTGCCAGCAGCTTGGCTAGCGGGGGGGCCCGAGATACGCAGTATTTT.

The chain is built from TRBV7-9 and TRBJ1-6, with TRBD1 as a possible D gene (5 bases). This CDR3 has 14 residues. The germline V gene encodes CDR1 SEHNR and CDR2 FQNEAQ (reference sequence). The V end lost 1 base, the J end lost 10 bases, and 11 bases lay between the germline ends. The CDR3 region has the DNA TGTGCCAGCAGCTTAGGTGGGGGATTATCACCCCTCCACTTT. This gives the protein CASSLGGGLSPLHF.

This clone was seen a few times. The rearrangement joins TRBV5-6 to TRBJ1-6, with 7 positions matching TRBD1. Germline-derived CDR1 and CDR2 are SGHDT and YYEEEE. This CDR3 comprises 18 residues. Trimming took 1 base from V and 2 from J; bases not matched to a gene: 9. Here the CDR3 DNA reads TGTGCCAGCAGCTTGCGACAGGGCACGGGCGCCTATAATTCACCCCTCCACTTT. It specifies CASSLRQGTGAYNSPLHF.

The chain recombines TRBV7-3 with TRBJ2-2; D uncertain. The CDR3 runs to 17 residues. Trimming stripped 3 bases from V and 5 bases from J, with 19 bases between. Germline values: CDR1 SGHTA, CDR2 FQGTGA. The CDR3 spells CASSFLGHGTRTGELFF. The CDR3 bases are TGTGCCAGCAGCTTTCTAGGTCACGGAACAAGGACCGGGGAGCTGTTTTTT. The whole variable domain, remainder taken from reference TRBV7-3 and TRBJ2-2, is GAGVSQTPSNKVTEKGKYVELRCDPISGHTALYWYRQSLGQGPEFLIYFQGTGAADDSGLPNDRFFAVRPEGSVSTLKIQRTERGDSAVYLCASSFLGHGTRTGELFFGEGSRLTVL.

V gene TRBV19 combines with J gene TRBJ2-2; a possible D gene is TRBD1 (5 bases). CDR3 length: 16 residues. Trimming left V 3 bases short and J 4 bases short, with 15 bases between. Germline V CDR1 and CDR2: LNHDA, SQIVND (reference sequence). CDR3 region: CASSILPGRVTGELFF. Here the CDR3 DNA reads TGTGCCAGTAGTATTCTCCCAGGGCGCGTCACCGGGGAGCTGTTTTTT. Full variable domain (remainder filled in from reference TRBV19 and TRBJ2-2): DGGITQSPKYLFRKEGQNVTLSCEQNLNHDAMYWYRQDPGQGLRLIYYSQIVNDFQKGDIAEGYSVSREKKESFPLTVTSAQKNPTAFYLCASSILPGRVTGELFFGEGSRLTVL.

The chain employs TRBV3-1 (or the pseudogene TRBV3-2) and TRBJ1-5; TRBD1 might be the D (6 bases). V was shortened by 3 bases and J by 5 bases, with 11 bases between the two germline ends. CDR3 length: 14 residues. Germline V gene sequence: CDR1 LGHDT, CDR2 YNNKEL (reference sequence). DNA of the CDR3: TGTGCCAGCAGCCACCACAGGGAATATCAGCCCCAGCATTTT. Translating it yields CASSHHREYQPQHF.

The chain has TRBV10-3 and TRBJ1-5, with a possible D match to TRBD1 (6 bases). V gave up 4 bases and J gave up 1 base, with 11 bases separating them. The germline gives CDR1 ENHRY, CDR2 SYGVKD. The CDR3 has 15 amino acids. CDR3 DNA: TGTGCCATCAGTGGGGACATCAGGAGCAATCAGCCCCAGCATTTT. This translates into CAISGDIRSNQPQHF.

The V and J genes are TRBV7-2 and TRBJ2-7; no firm D call. Germline loops: CDR1 SGHTA, CDR2 FQGNSA. V was shortened by 1 base and J by 6 bases, with 13 bases between the two germline ends. The CDR3 extends over 14 amino acids. The CDR3 reads CASSLGVQTGEQYF. Written as DNA, the CDR3 is TGTGCCAGCAGCTTAGGGGTACAGACGGGCGAGCAGTACTTC.

This clone appeared a single time. The V call is TRBV7-3, the J call TRBJ2-1; TRBD2 matches at 11 bases. Trimming at V came to 4 bases and at J to 4 bases, leaving 9 bases not matched to a gene. The CDR3 contains 17 residues. The germline V gene encodes CDR1 SGHTA and CDR2 FQGTGA. DNA for the CDR3: TGTGCCAGCAGCTCCCAACCAGGACTAGCGGGTTACAATGAGCAGTTCTTC. Amino acid sequence: CASSSQPGLAGYNEQFF.

V is TRBV11-3 and J is TRBJ2-1; no reliable D call. The CDR3 has 13 amino acids. CDR1 and CDR2 (germline): SGHNT, YENEEA. V was clipped by 5 bases and J by 5 bases, with 10 bases between them. The CDR3 reads CASSRWSDNEQFF. The CDR3 coding sequence is TGTGCCAGCAGCCGGTGGTCTGACAATGAGCAGTTCTTC.

Here the CDR3 DNA reads TGTGCCAGCAGTCCGGGGATTCCTCAGCCCCAGCATTTT. Translating it yields CASSPGIPQPQHF. The chain is built from TRBV6-2 or TRBV6-3 and TRBJ1-5; D unclear. Germline V CDR1 and CDR2: MNHEY, SVGEGT. V was pared by 5 bases and J by 6 bases, with 11 bases between. The length of the CDR3 is 13 residues.

The gene calls are TRBV11-2 and TRBJ2-7; D is unresolved. Germline loops: CDR1 SGHAT, CDR2 FQNNGV. This CDR3 region has 15 residues. V was pared by 0 bases and J by 1 base, with 10 bases between. CDR3 sequence (DNA): TGTGCCAGCAGCTTAGATGGGCAGCCTTCCTACGAGCAGTACTTC. It translates to CASSLDGQPSYEQYF.